The source of this T cell receptor beta chain is a study of blood T cell repertoires in COVID-19. Study summary: From the United States, Italy and Spain came samples of acute and convalescent COVID-19.

The data were produced by immunoSEQ multiplex PCR, yet TCRdb's version contains in-frame clones alone and is incomplete. Here the sample spans about 150,000 clones, more than 75% being singletons. A few counts support this clone. Per the germline V gene, CDR1 is LNHDA and CDR2 is SQIVND (reference sequence). There are 14 residues in the CDR3. V was pared by 7 bases and J by 5 bases, with 15 bases between. The receptor was derived from an older man with acute or convalescent COVID-19. The gene calls are TRBV19 and TRBJ1-5, with D uncertain. The sequenced sample was peripheral blood. In DNA form, the CDR3 reads TGTGCCAGTAATGGTAGGCAGGCTTATCAGCCCCAGCATTTT. It encodes CASNGRQAYQPQHF.